The T cell receptor (beta chain) under discussion was sequenced for a study of OX40 agonist ivuxolimab in advanced cancers. Study results and caveats: On average, CD8+ T cells had more expanded clones than CD4+. Some patients without response likewise showed low normalized clonal expansion. Clonal expansion was seen in CD4+ and CD8+ blood T cells by week 6 at 0.1 to 3.0 mg/kg.

Collection of blood occurred at baseline, at cycle 4 day 1, and at cycle 7 day 1. Assay: immunoSEQ multiplex PCR; the TCRdb copy retains only in-frame clones and omits some. The sample carries 83,000 or so clones, 65% to 85% recorded once. As concerns this clone: Its antigen remains unknown.

The CDR3 loop spans 17 amino acids. With 4 bases removed from V and 0 bases from J, the gap between germline ends came to 17 bases. Germline values: CDR1 SGHRS, CDR2 YFSETQ. The gene calls are TRBV5-1 and TRBJ1-5, with D possibly matching TRBD1 (6 bases). The clonotype originates from an adult with an advanced solid tumor such as melanoma, head and neck, liver or kidney cancer. The sample consisted of CD4+ or CD8+ T cells sorted from blood, taken in a trial of the OX40 agonist ivuxolimab. In DNA form, the CDR3 reads TGCGCCAGCAGCCGGGGGCGCCAGTCCTATAGCAATCAGCCCCAGCATTTT. This sequence encodes CASSRGRQSYSNQPQHF.